The entry below gives a single TCR beta chain sequence along with its context. CDR3 length equals 15 residues. Germline V gene lookup returns CDR1 LNHDA and CDR2 SQIVND (reference sequence). With V trimmed by 1 base and J by 7 bases, 2 bases remained unmatched. This record belongs to a study of OX40 agonist ivuxolimab in advanced cancers. Study details: People in dose escalation had one of these cancers: hepatocellular carcinoma, melanoma, renal cell or head and neck cancer. With a range of roughly 23 to 90, age averaged 60 years, and about 82% were male.

TCRdb's copy holds only in-frame clones and misses some; the assay was immunoSEQ multiplex PCR. The top ten clones hold around 6% of a sample with 80,000 to 100,000 clones, 80% to 90% of them seen once. Sequenced here: CD4+ or CD8+ T cells sorted from blood, sampled in a trial of the OX40 agonist ivuxolimab. V and J are TRBV19 and TRBJ2-3; 13 bases map to TRBD2. The sequence was obtained from an adult with an advanced solid tumor such as melanoma, head and neck, liver or kidney cancer. CDR3 sequence (DNA): TGTGCCAGTAGTATAGGGGGACTAGCGGGAAATACGCAGTATTTT. Translating gives CASSIGGLAGNTQYF.